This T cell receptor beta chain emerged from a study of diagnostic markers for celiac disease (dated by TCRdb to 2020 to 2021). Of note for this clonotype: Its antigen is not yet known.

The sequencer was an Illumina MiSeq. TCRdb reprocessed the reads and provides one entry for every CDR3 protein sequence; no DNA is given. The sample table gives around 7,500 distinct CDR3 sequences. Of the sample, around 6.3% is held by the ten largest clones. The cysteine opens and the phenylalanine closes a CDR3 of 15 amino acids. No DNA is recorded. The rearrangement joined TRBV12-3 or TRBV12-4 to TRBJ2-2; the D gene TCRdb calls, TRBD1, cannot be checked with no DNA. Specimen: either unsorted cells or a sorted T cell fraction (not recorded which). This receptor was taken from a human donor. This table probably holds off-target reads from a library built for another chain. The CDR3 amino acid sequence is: CASRTGGPNTGELFF.